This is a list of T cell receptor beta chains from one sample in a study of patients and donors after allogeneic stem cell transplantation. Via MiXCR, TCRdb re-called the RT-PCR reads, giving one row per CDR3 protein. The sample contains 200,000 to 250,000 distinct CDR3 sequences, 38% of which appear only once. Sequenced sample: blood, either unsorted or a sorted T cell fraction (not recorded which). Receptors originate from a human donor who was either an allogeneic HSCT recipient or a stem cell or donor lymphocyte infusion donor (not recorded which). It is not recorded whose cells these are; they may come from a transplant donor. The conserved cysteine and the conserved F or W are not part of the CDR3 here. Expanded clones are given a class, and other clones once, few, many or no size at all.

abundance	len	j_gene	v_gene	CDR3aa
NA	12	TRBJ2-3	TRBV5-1	ASSPRGSTDTQY
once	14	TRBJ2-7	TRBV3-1	ASSQVPGTGSSEQY
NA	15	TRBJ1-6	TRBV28	ASSFPNPGPSNSPLH
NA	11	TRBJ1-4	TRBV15	ATSRTDNEKLF
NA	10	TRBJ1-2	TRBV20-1	SGKTGNYGYT
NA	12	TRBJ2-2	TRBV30	AWSVRRVAGELF
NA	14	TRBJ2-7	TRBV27	ASSLSISRGPDEQY
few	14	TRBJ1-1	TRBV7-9	ASSFSVLGSFAEAF
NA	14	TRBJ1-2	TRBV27	ASSLSGLHPTYGYT
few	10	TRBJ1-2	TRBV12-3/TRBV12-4	ASSRNRNGYT
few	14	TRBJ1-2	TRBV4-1	ASSQAPGLPKHGYT
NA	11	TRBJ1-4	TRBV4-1	ASSQVRNEKLF
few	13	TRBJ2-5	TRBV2	ASSGYGDGGKTQY
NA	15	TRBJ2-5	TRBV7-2	ASSSLRLAGGHEDQY
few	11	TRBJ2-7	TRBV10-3	AIMRPGVDEQY
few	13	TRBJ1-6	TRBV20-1	SARDQDPFNSPLH
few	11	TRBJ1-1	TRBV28	ASSLDGYTEAF
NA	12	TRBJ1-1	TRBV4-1	ASSQSILNTEAF
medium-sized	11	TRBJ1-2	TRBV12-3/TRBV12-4	ASIIRTGYGYT
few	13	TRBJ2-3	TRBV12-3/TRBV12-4	ASNPAGLPTDTQY
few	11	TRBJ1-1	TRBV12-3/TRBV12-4	ASNGQGNTEAF
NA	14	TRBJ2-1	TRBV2	ASILAGGTSYNEQF
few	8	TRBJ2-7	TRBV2	ASSEGEQY
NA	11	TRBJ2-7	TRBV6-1	ASSEVGGGVSY
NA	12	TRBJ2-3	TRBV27	ASSLSGAGDTQY
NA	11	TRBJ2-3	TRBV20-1	SAHSGVVDTQY
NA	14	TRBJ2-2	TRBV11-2	ASSTTGTSNTGELF
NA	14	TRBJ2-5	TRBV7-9	ASSLALRTGKETQY
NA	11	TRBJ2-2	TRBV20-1	SARDRATGELF
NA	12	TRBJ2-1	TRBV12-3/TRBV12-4	ASSLMDRSNEQF
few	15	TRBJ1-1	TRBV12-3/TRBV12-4	ASSLLAGGPLNTEAF
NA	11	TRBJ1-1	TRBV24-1	ATSGKGGTEAF
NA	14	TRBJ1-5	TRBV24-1	ATSDQQGLSNQPQH
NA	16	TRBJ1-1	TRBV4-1	ASSQDWGEGAPILEAF
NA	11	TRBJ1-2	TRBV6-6	ASSYEGSGGYT
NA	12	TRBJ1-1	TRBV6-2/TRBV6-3	ASSYSWVHLGAF
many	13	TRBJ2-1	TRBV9	ASSLRTSGNNEQF
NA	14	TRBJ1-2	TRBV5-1	ASSLGVRTGDYGYT
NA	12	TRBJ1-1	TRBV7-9	ASSKSRAATEAF
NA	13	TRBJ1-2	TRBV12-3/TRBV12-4	ASSLYGYTGYGYT
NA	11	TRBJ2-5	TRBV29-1	SAKGTAQETQY
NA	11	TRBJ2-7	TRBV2	ASSPQPGRLQY
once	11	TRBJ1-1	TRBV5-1	ASSLLLPTEAF
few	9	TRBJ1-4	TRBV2	ASGRFEKLF
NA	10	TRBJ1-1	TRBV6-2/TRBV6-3	ASRETGERAF